This T cell receptor beta chain was sequenced during a study of T-cell memory formation after mild COVID-19. The V and J ends lost 2 bases and 8 bases, in that order; junction bases with no gene match: 10. The germline CDR1 and CDR2 sequences are SGHTA and FQGNSA. The CDR3 spans 16 residues. Study-wide results and caveats: Prior to infection, memory already included some responding clones, suggesting cross-reactive memory joined.

This clonotype was counted a few times. What it recognizes is unknown. The TCR alpha and TCR beta cDNA libraries, bearing sample barcodes and UMIs, were generated by 5'RACE using constant-segment primers. From the 5' RACE reads, TCRdb called clonotypes with MiXCR, one entry per CDR3 protein. The sample holds approximately 440,000 distinct CDR3 sequences, around 20% seen once. This clonotype was sampled from an adult woman who had mild COVID-19 (a few samples of this study predate the infection). Cell type and time point are not known. The chain joins TRBV7-2 to TRBJ2-1, with 9 bases identical to TRBD2. Sequenced sample: PBMCs or a T cell subset sorted from them (not recorded which). The DNA for the CDR3 is TGTGCCAGCAGCTTAAGTGGAGCGGGGGGAAAGTATGAGCAGTTCTTC. Translation: CASSLSGAGGKYEQFF.